This TCR beta chain was observed in a study of blood T cells in healthy people across ages. Findings and caveats of the study: Shifts in expanded clonotypes may have been confounded by donor CMV status, which was unknown. Long-lived donors had more naive CD4+ cells and higher diversity than aged donors.

The CDR3 sequence is 16 residues long. In germline, CDR1 is DFQATT, CDR2 SNEGSKA (reference sequence). V gave up 2 bases and J gave up 2 bases; unmatched junction bases: 3. Next came a second PCR, run for about 6 to 11 cycles, which used a sample-barcoded 5' primer along with a J-beta primer mix. TCRdb processed the 5' RACE reads anew with MiXCR; each CDR3 protein has one entry. Of 900,000 to 950,000 distinct CDR3 sequences detected, approximately 32% appear once; the ten largest clones hold roughly 10%. Regarding this clonotype: Its antigen remains unidentified.

The same specimen was also included in a second study, on T cells of mothers and their children. As reported in that work: Each mother gave over 10 million TCR beta CDR3 reads; each child, about 3 million. Detection yielded no persistent microchimeric T cell clones.

The sequencing input was blood. The origin of this receptor is a woman between 35 and 50 years old in good health. The rearrangement joins TRBV20-1 to TRBJ2-3; 14 bases fit TRBD2. The CDR3: CSARPGLAGATDTQYF. CDR3 nucleotide sequence: TGCAGTGCTAGACCGGGACTAGCGGGGGCCACAGATACGCAGTATTTT.